Sequencing of this TCR beta chain was carried out in a study of post-analysis software for immune sequencing data. Unique molecular identifiers were carried by the TCR beta cDNA libraries. From the PCR reads, TCRdb called clonotypes with MiXCR, one entry per CDR3 protein. Of under 900,000 distinct CDR3 sequences in the sample, around 53% are singletons; the top ten hold roughly 4.4%. The origin of this receptor is a girl aged 5 to 17 with multiple sclerosis. Sequenced sample: blood.

The CDR3 DNA reads TGTGCCAGCAGCTTGGAAGACAGGGGACTATACGAGCAGTACTTC. Its translation: CASSLEDRGLYEQYF. This chain joins TRBV5-6 and TRBJ2-7, with D possibly TRBD1 on 8 matching bases. Trimming removed 0 bases at V and 4 bases at J, with 14 bases between. CDR3 length equals 15 residues. The V gene's germline CDR1 is SGHDT and CDR2 YYEEEE.